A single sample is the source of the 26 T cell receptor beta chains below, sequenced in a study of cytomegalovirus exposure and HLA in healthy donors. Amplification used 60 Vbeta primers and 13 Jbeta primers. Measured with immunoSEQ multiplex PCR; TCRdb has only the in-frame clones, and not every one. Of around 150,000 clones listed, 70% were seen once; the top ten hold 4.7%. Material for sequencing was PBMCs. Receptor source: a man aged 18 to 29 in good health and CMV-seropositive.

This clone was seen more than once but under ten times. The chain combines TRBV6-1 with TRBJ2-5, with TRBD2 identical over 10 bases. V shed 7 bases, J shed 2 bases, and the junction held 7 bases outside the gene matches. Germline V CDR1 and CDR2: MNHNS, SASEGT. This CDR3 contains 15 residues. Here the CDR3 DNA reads TGTGCCAGCACCCCCCTAGCGGGAGAACAAGAGACCCAGTACTTC. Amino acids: CASTPLAGEQETQYF.

This CDR3 is CAWNPSGRDPFF. As DNA, the CDR3 is TGTGCCTGGAATCCTAGCGGGAGAGATCCGTTCTTC. This chain connects TRBV30 to TRBJ2-1, with 10 bases fitting TRBD2. The CDR3 extends over 12 amino acids. Germline CDR1 is GTSNPN and CDR2 is SVGIG (reference sequence). V trimming: 4 bases; J trimming: 15 bases; junction bases outside the gene matches: 9.

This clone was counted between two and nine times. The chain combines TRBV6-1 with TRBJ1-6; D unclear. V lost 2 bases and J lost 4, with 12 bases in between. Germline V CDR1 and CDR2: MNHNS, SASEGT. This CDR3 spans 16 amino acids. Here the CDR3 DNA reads TGTGCCAGCAGTGAATCCCCCTCCCTGTATAATTCACCCCTCCACTTT. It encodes CASSESPSLYNSPLHF.

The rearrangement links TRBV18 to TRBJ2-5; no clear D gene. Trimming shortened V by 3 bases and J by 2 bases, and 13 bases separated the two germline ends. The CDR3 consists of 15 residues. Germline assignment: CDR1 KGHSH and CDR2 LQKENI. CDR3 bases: TGTGCCAGCTCACCCGGAGAGGTACCTCAAGAGACCCAGTACTTC. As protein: CASSPGEVPQETQYF.

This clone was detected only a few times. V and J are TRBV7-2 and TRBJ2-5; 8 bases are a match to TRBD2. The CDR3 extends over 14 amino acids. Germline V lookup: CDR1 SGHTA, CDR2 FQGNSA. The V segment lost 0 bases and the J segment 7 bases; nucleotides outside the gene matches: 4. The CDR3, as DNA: TGTGCCAGCAGCTTAGCTAGCGGGGACGGGACCCAGTACTTC. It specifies CASSLASGDGTQYF.

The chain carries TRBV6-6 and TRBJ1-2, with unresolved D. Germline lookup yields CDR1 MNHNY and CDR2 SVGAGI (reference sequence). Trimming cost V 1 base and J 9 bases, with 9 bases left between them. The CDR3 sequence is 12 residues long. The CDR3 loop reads CASSYWLGSYTF. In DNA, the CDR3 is TGTGCCAGCAGTTACTGGCTCGGGAGCTACACCTTC.

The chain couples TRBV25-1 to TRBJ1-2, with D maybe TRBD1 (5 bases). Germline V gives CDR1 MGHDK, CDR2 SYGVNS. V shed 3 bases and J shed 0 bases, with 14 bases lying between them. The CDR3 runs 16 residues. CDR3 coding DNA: TGTGCCAGCAGTGATAGCCGGCAGGGTCCTAACTATGGCTACACCTTC. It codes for CASSDSRQGPNYGYTF.

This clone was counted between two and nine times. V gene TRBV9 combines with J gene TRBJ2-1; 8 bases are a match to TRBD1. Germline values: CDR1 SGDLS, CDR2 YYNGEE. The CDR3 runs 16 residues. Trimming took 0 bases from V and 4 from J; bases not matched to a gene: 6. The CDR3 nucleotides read TGTGCCAGCAGCGTAGATGGGACAGGCCTTTACAATGAGCAGTTCTTC. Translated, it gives CASSVDGTGLYNEQFF.

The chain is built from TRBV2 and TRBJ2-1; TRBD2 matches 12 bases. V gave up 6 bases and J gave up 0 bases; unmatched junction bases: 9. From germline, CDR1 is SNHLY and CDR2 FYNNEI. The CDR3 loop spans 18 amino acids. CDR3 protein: CASRWPSGRAHSYNEQFF. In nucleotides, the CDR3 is TGTGCCAGCAGGTGGCCTAGCGGGAGGGCCCACTCCTACAATGAGCAGTTCTTC.

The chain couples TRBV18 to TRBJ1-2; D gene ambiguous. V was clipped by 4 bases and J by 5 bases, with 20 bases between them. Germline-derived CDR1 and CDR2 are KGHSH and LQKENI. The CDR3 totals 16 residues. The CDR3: CASSLDLREDGYGYTF. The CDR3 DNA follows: TGTGCCAGCTCACTGGATCTGCGGGAGGATGGTTATGGCTACACCTTC. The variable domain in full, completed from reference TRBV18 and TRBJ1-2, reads NAGVMQNPRHLVRRRGQEARLRCSPMKGHSHVYWYRQLPEEGLKFMVYLQKENIIDESGMPKERFSAEFPKEGPSILRIQQVVRGDSAAYFCASSLDLREDGYGYTFGSGTRLTVV.

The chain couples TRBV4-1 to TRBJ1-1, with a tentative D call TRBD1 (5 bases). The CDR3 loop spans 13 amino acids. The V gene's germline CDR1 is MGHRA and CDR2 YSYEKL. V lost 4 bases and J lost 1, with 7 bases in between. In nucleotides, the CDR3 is TGCGCCAGCAGCCCCAGGGCGAACACTGAAGCTTTCTTT. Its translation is CASSPRANTEAFF.

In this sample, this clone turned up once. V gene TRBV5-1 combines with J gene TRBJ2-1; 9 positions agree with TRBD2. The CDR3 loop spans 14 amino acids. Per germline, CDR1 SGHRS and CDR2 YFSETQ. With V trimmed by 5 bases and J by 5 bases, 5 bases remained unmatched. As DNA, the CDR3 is TGCGCCAGCAGGGCTAGCGGGGTAAACAATGAGCAGTTCTTC. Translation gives CASRASGVNNEQFF.

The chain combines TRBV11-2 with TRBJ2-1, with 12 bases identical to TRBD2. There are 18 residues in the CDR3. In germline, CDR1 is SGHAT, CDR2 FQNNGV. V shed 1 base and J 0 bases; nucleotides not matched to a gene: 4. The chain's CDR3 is CASSLGTSGVSSYNEQFF. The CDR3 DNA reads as TGTGCCAGCAGCTTAGGGACTAGCGGGGTAAGCTCCTACAATGAGCAGTTCTTC.

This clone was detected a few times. The CDR3 DNA reads TGTGCCAGCAGCTTAGTCTTGGCGGGAGGGCGCGAGCAGTTCTTC. Encoded protein: CASSLVLAGGREQFF. This chain joins TRBV7-2 and TRBJ2-1; 9 bases are shared with TRBD2. CDR1 and CDR2 from the germline V gene are SGHTA and FQGNSA. After removal of 1 base from V and 10 bases from J, the junction contained 8 bases not matched to a gene. The CDR3 contains 15 residues.

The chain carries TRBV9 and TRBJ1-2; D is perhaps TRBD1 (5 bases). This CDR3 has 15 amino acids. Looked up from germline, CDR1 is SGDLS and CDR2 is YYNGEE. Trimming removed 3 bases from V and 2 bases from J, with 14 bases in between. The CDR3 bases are TGTGCCAGCAGCGCGGGGGGAGGCGCGAACTATGGCTACACCTTC. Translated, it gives CASSAGGGANYGYTF.

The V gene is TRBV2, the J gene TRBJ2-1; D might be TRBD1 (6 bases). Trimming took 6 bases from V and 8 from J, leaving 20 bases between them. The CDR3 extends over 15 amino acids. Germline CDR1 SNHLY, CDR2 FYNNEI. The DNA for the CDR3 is TGTGCCAGCAGCCCAGGCAGGGGCGGATTCGATGAGCAGTTCTTC. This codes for CASSPGRGGFDEQFF.

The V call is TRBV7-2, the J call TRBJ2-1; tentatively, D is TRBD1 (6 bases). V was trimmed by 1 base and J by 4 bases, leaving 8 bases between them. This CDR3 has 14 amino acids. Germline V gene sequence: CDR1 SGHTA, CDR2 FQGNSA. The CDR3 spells CASSLGTEYNEQFF. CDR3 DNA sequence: TGTGCCAGCAGCTTAGGGACAGAGTACAATGAGCAGTTCTTC.

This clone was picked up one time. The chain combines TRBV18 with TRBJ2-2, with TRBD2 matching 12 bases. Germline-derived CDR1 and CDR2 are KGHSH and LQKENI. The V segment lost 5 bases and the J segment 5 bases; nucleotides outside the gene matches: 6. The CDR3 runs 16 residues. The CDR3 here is CASSSTSGRGTGELFF. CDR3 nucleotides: TGTGCCAGCTCATCGACTAGCGGGAGAGGGACCGGGGAGCTGTTTTTT.

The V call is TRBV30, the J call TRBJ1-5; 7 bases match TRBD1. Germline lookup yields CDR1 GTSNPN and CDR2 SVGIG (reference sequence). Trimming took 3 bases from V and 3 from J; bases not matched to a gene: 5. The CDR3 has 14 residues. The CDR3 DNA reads TGTGCCTGGAGCACCGGGACAGTCAATCAGCCCCAGCATTTT. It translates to CAWSTGTVNQPQHF.

The CDR3 bases are TGTGCCAGCAGTCGAGAGAGAGCTAACTATGGCTACACCTTC. Its protein is CASSRERANYGYTF. V and J are TRBV7-9 and TRBJ1-2; D remains unclear. CDR1 and CDR2 (germline): SEHNR, FQNEAQ (reference sequence). This CDR3 has 14 amino acids. Trimming took 6 bases from V and 0 from J, leaving 11 bases between them. Looking up the rest from reference TRBV7-9 and TRBJ1-2 gives the full variable domain: DTGVSQNPRHKITKRGQNVTFRCDPISEHNRLYWYRQTLGQGPEFLTYFQNEAQLEKSRLLSDRFSAERPKGSFSTLEIQRTEQGDSAMYLCASSRERANYGYTFGSGTRLTVV.

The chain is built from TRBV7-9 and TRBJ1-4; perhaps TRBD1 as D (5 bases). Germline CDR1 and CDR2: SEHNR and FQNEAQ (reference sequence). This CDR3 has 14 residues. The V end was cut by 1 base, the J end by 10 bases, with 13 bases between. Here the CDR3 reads CASSLGGSGGKLFF. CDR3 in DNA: TGTGCCAGCAGCTTAGGGGGCTCGGGGGGAAAACTGTTTTTT.

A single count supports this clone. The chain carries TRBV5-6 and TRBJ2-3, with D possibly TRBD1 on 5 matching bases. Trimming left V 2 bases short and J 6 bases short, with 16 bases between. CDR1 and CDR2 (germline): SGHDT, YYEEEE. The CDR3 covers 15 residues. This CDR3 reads CASSLHQGTSDTQYF. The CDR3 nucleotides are TGTGCCAGCAGCTTACACCAGGGTACTTCCGATACGCAGTATTTT.

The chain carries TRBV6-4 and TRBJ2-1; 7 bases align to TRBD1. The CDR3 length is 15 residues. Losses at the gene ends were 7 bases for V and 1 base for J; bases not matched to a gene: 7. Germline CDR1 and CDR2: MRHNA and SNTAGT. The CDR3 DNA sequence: TGTGCCAGCAAGCAGGACAGGCCGTCCTACAATGAGCAGTTCTTC. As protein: CASKQDRPSYNEQFF.

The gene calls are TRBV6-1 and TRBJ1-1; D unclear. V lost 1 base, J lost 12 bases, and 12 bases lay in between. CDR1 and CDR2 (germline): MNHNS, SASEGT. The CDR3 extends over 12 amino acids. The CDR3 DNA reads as TGTGCCAGCAGTGAAGTGGCAGGTAGATCTTTCTTT. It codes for CASSEVAGRSFF.

For the CDR3, the DNA is TGTGCCAGCAGCCCCCAGGGGCTGGGTAGCACAGATACGCAGTATTTT. This sequence encodes CASSPQGLGSTDTQYF. The rearrangement joins TRBV27 to TRBJ2-3, with D possibly matching TRBD1 (6 bases). Germline V lookup: CDR1 MNHEY, CDR2 SMNVEV (reference sequence). Between the trimmed V and J ends, which lost 6 bases and 0 bases, there was a span of 16 bases. The CDR3 covers 16 residues.

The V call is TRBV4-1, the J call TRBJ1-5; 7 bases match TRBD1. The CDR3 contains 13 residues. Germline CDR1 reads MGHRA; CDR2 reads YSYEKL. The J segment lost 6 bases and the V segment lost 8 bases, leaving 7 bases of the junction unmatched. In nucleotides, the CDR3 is TGCGCCAGCGGACAGGTTATGAGTCAGCCCCAGCATTTT. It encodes CASGQVMSQPQHF.